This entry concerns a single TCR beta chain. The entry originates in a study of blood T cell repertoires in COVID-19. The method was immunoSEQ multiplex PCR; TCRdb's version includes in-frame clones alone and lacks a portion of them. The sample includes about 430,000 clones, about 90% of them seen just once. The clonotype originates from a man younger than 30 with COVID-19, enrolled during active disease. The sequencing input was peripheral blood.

CDR3: CAWSKDLSSYNEQFF. DNA for the CDR3: TGTGCCTGGAGCAAGGACTTGTCTTCCTACAATGAGCAGTTCTTC. This chain links TRBV30 with TRBJ2-1, with a tentative D call TRBD2 (5 bases). The germline V gene has CDR1 GTSNPN and CDR2 SVGIG (reference sequence). This CDR3 is 15 amino acids long. Trimming removed 3 bases from V and 1 base from J, with 13 bases in between.